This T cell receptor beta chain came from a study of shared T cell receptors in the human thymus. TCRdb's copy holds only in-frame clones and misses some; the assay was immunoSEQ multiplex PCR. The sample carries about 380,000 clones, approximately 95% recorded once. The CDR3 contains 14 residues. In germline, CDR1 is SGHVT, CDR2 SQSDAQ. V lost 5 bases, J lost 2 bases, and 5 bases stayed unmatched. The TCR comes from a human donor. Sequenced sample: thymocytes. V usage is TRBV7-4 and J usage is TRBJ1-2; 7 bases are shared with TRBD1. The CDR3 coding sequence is TGTGCCAGCAGCATGACAGGGTTAAACTATGGCTACACCTTC. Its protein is CASSMTGLNYGYTF.